Below, one TCR beta chain is given with its context. Its antigen is undetermined. After removal of 0 bases from V and 6 bases from J, the junction contained 6 bases not matched to a gene. From germline, CDR1 is SNHLY and CDR2 FYNNEI. There are 15 residues in the CDR3. The sample originates from a study of untreated major depressive disorder. Findings and caveats of the study: Sequencing showed nonsignificant TRBV25-01 and TRBV02-01 differences matching flow cytometry.

Profiling relied on immunoSEQ multiplex PCR, and the TCRdb table lists in-frame clones only, not all of them. The repertoire includes 21,000 or so clones, around 87% of them detected once, and about 5% sits in the top ten. Every depressed patient was matched in pairs with a non-depressed control on sex, age, current smoking status and body mass index. The donors were all European-descended. Each donor gave approximately 28 ml of EDTA blood. The TCR comes from a woman aged 25 to 45 in good health. The V gene is TRBV2, the J gene TRBJ2-5; the match to TRBD2 covers 8 bases. The sample taken for sequencing was CD4+ T cells from PBMCs. CDR3 sequence (DNA): TGTGCCAGCAGTGAAGCGTCGCGGGGGGAGAAGACCCAGTACTTC. Residues: CASSEASRGEKTQYF.